Presented here are 2 T cell receptor beta chains from one specimen sequenced in a study of blood T cell repertoires in COVID-19. Sequencing used immunoSEQ multiplex PCR; TCRdb keeps in-frame clones, though not all of them. Of some 48,000 clones in the sample, roughly nine tenths were seen once. The sequenced sample consisted of peripheral blood. The receptors come from a man between 65 and 85 years old with active COVID-19.

The DNA of the CDR3 is TGTGCCACCGGTGATTGGCCTTCCCCTAGCGGGAGGGCCCCCCACGAGCAGTACTTC. It codes for CATGDWPSPSGRAPHEQYF. V and J are TRBV21-1 and TRBJ2-7; the table's D call, TRBD2, has no DNA check behind it. TRBV21-1 corresponds to a pseudogene. This CDR3 is built from 19 residues.

The rearrangement links TRBV24-1 to TRBJ2-2; D possibly corresponds to TRBD2 (5 bases). The germline V gene encodes CDR1 KGHDR and CDR2 SFDVKD. Trimming removed 6 bases at V and 5 bases at J, with 15 bases between. The CDR3 has 15 residues. The CDR3 DNA is TGTGCCACCAGTAGTCCTCACCCGGGGACCGGGGAGCTGTTTTTT. It specifies CATSSPHPGTGELFF.